The rows below give T cell receptor beta chains drawn from one sample of a study of shared clonotypes between healthy human individuals. TCRdb's table, derived via immunoSEQ multiplex PCR, lists solely in-frame clones and lacks some. The table shows some 2.1 million clones, with less than 95% occurring only once. The material sequenced was naive CD8+ T cells sorted from blood. All receptors come from a man aged 18 to 29 in good health. CDR3s include the opening cysteine and the closing phenylalanine or tryptophan. Rows give clone size only sometimes, using once, few, many, or a class for an expanded clone.

len	v_gene	j_gene	abundance	CDR3aa
11	TRBV5-4	TRBJ2-1	NA	CASSLGLEQFF
14	TRBV4-1	TRBJ2-7	NA	CASSQDRGVYEQYF
15	TRBV7-9	TRBJ2-7	NA	CASSSGLDPGYEQYF
15	TRBV27	TRBJ2-3	NA	CASSPLGGVTDTQYF
15	TRBV5-1	TRBJ1-1	few	CASSRAGLGNTEAFF
15	TRBV7-9	TRBJ1-2	NA	CASSSDREGDYGYTF
15	TRBV5-1	TRBJ1-1	NA	CASSLAQGMNTEAFF
13	TRBV6-1	TRBJ2-7	NA	CASSERGSYEQYF
15	TRBV4-1	TRBJ2-3	NA	CASSQDRSGRNTQYF
14	TRBV6-1	TRBJ2-1	NA	CASNELAADNEQFF
15	TRBV28	TRBJ2-1	NA	CASTPEERAHNEQFF
13	TRBV7-9	TRBJ2-3	once	CASSWVDSDTQYF
14	TRBV6-1	TRBJ2-1	NA	CASSDPVAINEQFF
13	TRBV27	TRBJ2-3	NA	CASRPQATDTQYF
14	TRBV30	TRBJ2-7	NA	CAWSRHTSSYEQYF
17	TRBV13	TRBJ2-6	NA	CASSLGRAASGANVLTF
15	TRBV5-8	TRBJ1-4	NA	CASSRQGDSNEKLFF
15	TRBV9	TRBJ2-1	NA	CASSHSRTGEYEQFF
16	TRBV5-6	TRBJ1-2	NA	CASSSDRDISNYGYTF
16	TRBV27	TRBJ2-2	NA	CASSFHGLSDTGELFF
15	TRBV7-9	TRBJ2-1	NA	CASSLGLAGNNEQFF
17	TRBV18	TRBJ1-1	NA	CASSPGTGGGMNTEAFF
15	TRBV19	TRBJ2-7	NA	CASSDGLSEANEQYF
13	TRBV19	TRBJ1-2	NA	CATTGRFKYGYTF
14	TRBV11-2	TRBJ2-2	NA	CASSFTGAVGELFF
14	TRBV13	TRBJ2-2	NA	CASSARINTGELFF
16	TRBV18	TRBJ2-7	NA	CASSGTSGKSSYEQYF
15	TRBV29-1	TRBJ2-3	NA	CSVLALITSTDTQYF
13	TRBV30	TRBJ2-1	NA	CAWSIQRPNEQFF
13	TRBV27	TRBJ2-1	NA	CASSSSSYNEQFF